This entry describes one T cell receptor beta chain. This sample is drawn from a study of cytomegalovirus exposure and HLA in healthy donors. The CDR3 has 14 residues. The V end was cut by 5 bases, the J end by 2 bases, with 13 bases between. CDR1 SGHTA and CDR2 FQGNSA come from the germline V gene. Vbeta (60) and Jbeta (13) primers were used in the PCR. The table came from immunoSEQ multiplex PCR; TCRdb's copy has only in-frame clones and leaves some out. Of approximately 130,000 clones detected, about 83% appear once; the ten largest clones hold 1% to 1.5%. The source material was PBMCs. This clonotype was obtained from a girl aged 2 to 10 in good health and CMV-seronegative. The V gene is TRBV7-2, the J gene TRBJ2-7; tentative D call: TRBD2 (7 bases). The CDR3 loop is CASSTEGGPYEQYF. For the CDR3, the DNA is TGTGCCAGCAGCACCGAGGGGGGGCCCTACGAGCAGTACTTC.